What follows are 14 T cell receptor beta chains derived from one specimen sequenced in a study of shared clonotypes between healthy human individuals. Generated by immunoSEQ multiplex PCR, the TCRdb table keeps only in-frame clones and is missing some. The sample has 2 million or so clones, 85% to 95% seen once. The specimen was naive CD4+ T cells sorted from blood. Subset denoted: CD45RA+ positively selected. These receptors were taken from a man aged 18 to 29 in good health.

This chain joins TRBV6-1 and TRBJ2-3, with D maybe TRBD2 (6 bases). The CDR3 runs 16 residues. Trimming shortened V by 1 base and J by 1 base, and 12 bases separated the two germline ends. The germline CDR1 and CDR2 sequences are MNHNS and SASEGT. CDR3 amino acids: CASSEGLVPGTDTQYF. The CDR3 DNA is TGTGCCAGCAGTGAAGGACTAGTTCCGGGCACAGATACGCAGTATTTT.

CDR3 DNA: TGTGCCAGCAGCACAGAGGCGGGGCGCCTCAATCAGCCCCAGCATTTT. Its translation: CASSTEAGRLNQPQHF. The chain uses TRBV7-8 and TRBJ1-5, with TRBD1 as a possible D gene (5 bases). This CDR3 comprises 16 residues. V lost 5 bases, J lost 3 bases, and 17 bases lay in between. Germline V gene lookup returns CDR1 SGHVS and CDR2 FQNEAQ. Variable domain in full (rest from reference TRBV7-8 and TRBJ1-5): GAGVSQSPRYKVAKRGQDVALRCDPISGHVSLFWYQQALGQGPEFLTYFQNEAQLDKSGLPSDRFFAERPEGSVSTLKIQRTQQEDSAVYLCASSTEAGRLNQPQHFGDGTRLSIL.

The J gene is TRBJ2-2, the V gene TRBV30; D is possibly TRBD1 (7 bases). Germline CDR1 and CDR2: GTSNPN and SVGIG (reference sequence). The V and J ends lost 4 bases and 2 bases respectively, with 17 bases between them. This CDR3 comprises 16 residues. The CDR3 DNA reads TGTGCCTGGAATCAGGGACAGCGGGCTAACACCGGGGAGCTGTTTTTT. Amino acid sequence: CAWNQGQRANTGELFF.

The genes are TRBV6-1 and TRBJ1-3; no definite D call. The CDR3 contains 13 residues. V gave up 8 bases and J gave up 2 bases, with 10 bases separating them. Germline-derived CDR1 and CDR2 are MNHNS and SASEGT. The CDR3 DNA sequence: TGTGCCAGCCGGGTTAACACTGGAAACACCATATATTTT. Translating gives CASRVNTGNTIYF.

The V call is TRBV2, the J call TRBJ2-5; possible D gene TRBD1, 6 bases. V was pared by 6 bases and J by 2 bases, with 16 bases between. CDR3 length: 15 residues. Per the germline V gene, CDR1 is SNHLY and CDR2 is FYNNEI. The DNA for the CDR3 is TGTGCCAGCAGAAACACAGGGACCCCTCAAGAGACCCAGTACTTC. Its translation is CASRNTGTPQETQYF. The full variable domain, its missing parts supplied by reference TRBV2 and TRBJ2-5, is EPEVTQTPSHQVTQMGQEVILRCVPISNHLYFYWYRQILGQKVEFLVSFYNNEISEKSEIFDDQFSVERPDGSNFTLKIRSTKLEDSAMYFCASRNTGTPQETQYFGPGTRLLVL.

This clone appeared a single time. The V and J genes are TRBV7-2 and TRBJ2-5; D is ambiguous. Germline V gene data show CDR1 as SGHTA and CDR2 as FQGNSA. The CDR3 length is 13 residues. V dropped 2 bases and J dropped 5 bases, with 9 bases sitting between them. The CDR3 here is CASSLIRVETQYF. CDR3 bases: TGTGCCAGCAGCTTAATCCGGGTGGAGACCCAGTACTTC.

In its sample, this clone was seen once. This chain connects TRBV21-1 to TRBJ2-3. TRBV21-1 is flagged as a pseudogene. The CDR3 runs to 17 residues. The CDR3 loop reads CASSKGRQGSPTDTQYF. DNA of the CDR3: TGTGCCAGCAGCAAAGGGAGGCAGGGATCCCCCACAGATACGCAGTATTTT.

The CDR3 spells CASRSEGTGANVLTF. The CDR3 nucleotides read TGTGCCAGCAGAAGTGAAGGGACAGGGGCCAACGTCCTGACTTTC. The V and J genes are TRBV6-5 and TRBJ2-6; tentatively, D is TRBD1 (6 bases). The V and J ends lost 6 bases and 4 bases respectively, with 13 bases between them. The V gene's germline CDR1 is MNHEY and CDR2 SVGAGI. The CDR3 covers 15 residues.

About this clone: The sample holds other DNA sequences that translate to the same CDR3. The V call is TRBV28, the J call TRBJ1-5, with 8 bases aligning to TRBD1. The CDR3 covers 15 residues. The V gene's germline CDR1 is MDHEN and CDR2 SYDVKM. V was clipped by 2 bases and J by 2 bases; unmatched bases: 2. The CDR3 loop reads CASSLGGQGNQPQHF. For the CDR3, the DNA is TGTGCCAGCAGTTTAGGGGGACAGGGCAATCAGCCCCAGCATTTT. The full variable domain, with the rest looked up from reference TRBV28 and TRBJ1-5, is DVKVTQSSRYLVKRTGEKVFLECVQDMDHENMFWYRQDPGLGLRLIYFSYDVKMKEKGDIPEGYSVSREKKERFSLILESASTNQTSMYLCASSLGGQGNQPQHFGDGTRLSIL.

As to this clone: Within the sample, other DNA sequences also encode this same CDR3. The chain couples TRBV10-3 to TRBJ2-5, with D possibly being TRBD1 (5 bases). The CDR3 is 13 amino acids. The V and J ends lost 4 bases and 3 bases respectively, with 9 bases between them. CDR1 and CDR2 (germline): ENHRY, SYGVKD. The CDR3 region is CAISAGSEETQYF. The CDR3 nucleotides are TGTGCCATCAGTGCAGGGTCGGAAGAGACCCAGTACTTC.

The chain joins TRBV19 to TRBJ1-5; D uncertain. Germline CDR1 LNHDA, CDR2 SQIVND (reference sequence). CDR3 length equals 20 residues. V was trimmed by 4 bases and J by 1 base, leaving 26 bases between them. In nucleotides, the CDR3 is TGTGCCAGTAGTACTGTGTCCCGGGTTAAAGGGTTAGTAAGCAATCAGCCCCAGCATTTT. It is translated as CASSTVSRVKGLVSNQPQHF.

The chain carries TRBV18 and TRBJ2-2; 10 bases align to TRBD2. The germline V gene has CDR1 KGHSH and CDR2 LQKENI. V was clipped by 0 bases and J by 6 bases; unmatched bases: 7. This CDR3 contains 17 residues. CDR3 sequence: CASSPPRGLASAGELFF. CDR3 DNA: TGTGCCAGCTCACCACCGAGGGGACTAGCGTCCGCCGGGGAGCTGTTTTTT. Based on the CDR3 plus reference TRBV18 and TRBJ2-2, the full variable domain is NAGVMQNPRHLVRRRGQEARLRCSPMKGHSHVYWYRQLPEEGLKFMVYLQKENIIDESGMPKERFSAEFPKEGPSILRIQQVVRGDSAAYFCASSPPRGLASAGELFFGEGSRLTVL.

To note about this clone: The same CDR3 can be traced to other DNA sequences in this sample. The CDR3 loop is CASSLGPGQGNSPLHF. The CDR3 DNA is TGCGCCAGCAGCTTGGGCCCGGGACAAGGAAATTCACCCCTCCACTTT. The chain couples TRBV5-1 to TRBJ1-6; TRBD1 is a possible D gene (6 bases). V dropped 0 bases and J dropped 7 bases, with 14 bases sitting between them. This CDR3 is 16 amino acids long. The V gene's germline CDR1 is SGHRS and CDR2 YFSETQ. Complete variable domain (other parts from reference TRBV5-1 and TRBJ1-6): KAGVTQTPRYLIKTRGQQVTLSCSPISGHRSVSWYQQTPGQGLQFLFEYFSETQRNKGNFPGRFSGRQFSNSRSEMNVSTLELGDSALYLCASSLGPGQGNSPLHFGNGTRLTVT.

The chain uses TRBV6-4 and TRBJ1-5, with D hard to call. The CDR3 contains 15 residues. The V gene's germline CDR1 is MRHNA and CDR2 SNTAGT. Between the trimmed V and J ends, which lost 4 bases and 2 bases, there was a span of 12 bases. CDR3 in DNA: TGTGCCAGCAGTGTCATACGGGAAGGCAATCAGCCCCAGCATTTT. Its protein product is CASSVIREGNQPQHF.